The 18 T cell receptor beta chains below all came from one sample that was sequenced in a study of technical replicates of blood from several donors. Here immunoSEQ multiplex PCR was the method, and the copy in TCRdb shows in-frame clones only, minus some. The sample has under 100,000 clones; 90% to 96% are singletons. Source material: T cells isolated from PBMCs. All receptors come from a human donor in good health.

This chain connects TRBV28 to TRBJ2-7, with D possibly matching TRBD1 (6 bases). Trimming took 6 bases from V and 3 from J, leaving 12 bases between them. From germline, CDR1 is MDHEN and CDR2 SYDVKM. The CDR3 is made up of 13 amino acids. The CDR3 reads CASSHTGYYEQYF. The CDR3 DNA sequence: TGTGCCAGCAGCCACACAGGGTACTACGAGCAGTACTTC.

V gene TRBV5-1 combines with J gene TRBJ2-1, with 10 bases fitting TRBD2. The CDR3 contains 15 residues. CDR1 SGHRS and CDR2 YFSETQ come from the germline V gene. After removal of 2 bases from V and 7 bases from J, the junction contained 6 bases not matched to a gene. In DNA form, the CDR3 reads TGCGCCAGCAGCTTCGGGTCTAGCGGGAGTAATGAGCAGTTCTTC. It translates to CASSFGSSGSNEQFF.

This chain connects TRBV11-2 to TRBJ2-3; no firm D call. CDR3 length: 16 amino acids. The germline gives CDR1 SGHAT, CDR2 FQNNGV. Between the trimmed V and J ends, which lost 2 bases and 2 bases, there was a span of 14 bases. The CDR3 coding sequence is TGTGCCAGCAGCTTATATGTTCGCAGTTCCACAGATACGCAGTATTTT. Translation gives CASSLYVRSSTDTQYF.

CDR3 nucleotide sequence: TGTGCCAGCAGCCGTGACAGCACCAAGGAGAACACAGATACGCAGTATTTT. Translating gives CASSRDSTKENTDTQYF. The gene calls are TRBV28 and TRBJ2-3, with D possibly being TRBD1 (5 bases). Germline V gives CDR1 MDHEN, CDR2 SYDVKM. The CDR3 has 17 residues. V was shortened by 6 bases and J by 2 bases, with 21 bases between the two germline ends.

The rearrangement links TRBV9 to TRBJ2-7, with D perhaps TRBD1 (6 bases). Deletions cut 0 bases from V and 3 bases from J, with 16 bases between. CDR1 is SGDLS and CDR2 is YYNGEE in the germline V gene. The CDR3 sequence is 16 residues long. CDR3 sequence reads: CASSVGGLGAIYEQYF. In DNA, the CDR3 is TGTGCCAGCAGCGTAGGCGGGTTGGGGGCCATCTACGAGCAGTACTTC.

The chain is built from TRBV4-1 and TRBJ1-1, with 8 bases lining up with TRBD1. This CDR3 spans 15 amino acids. CDR1 is MGHRA and CDR2 is YSYEKL in the germline V gene. V dropped 0 bases and J dropped 7; count of bases not matched to a gene: 7. In DNA, the CDR3 is TGCGCCAGCAGCCAAGAACGGACAGGGTATAATGAAGCTTTCTTT. Its protein is CASSQERTGYNEAFF.

The gene calls are TRBV6-1 and TRBJ2-7; D possibly corresponds to TRBD1 (5 bases). V was pared by 5 bases and J by 3 bases, with 11 bases between. CDR1 is MNHNS, CDR2 SASEGT, per germline. The CDR3 spans 13 residues. The CDR3 is CASSSRGYYEQYF. The DNA of the CDR3 is TGTGCCAGCAGTAGTAGGGGATACTACGAGCAGTACTTC.

This clone was recorded only once. J is TRBJ2-1 and V is TRBV30, with 8 bases that match TRBD2. The V gene end was trimmed by 0 bases and the J gene end by 10 bases; junction bases not matched to a gene: 11. CDR1 and CDR2 (germline): GTSNPN, SVGIG (reference sequence). The CDR3 loop spans 15 amino acids. The CDR3 nucleotides read TGTGCCTGGAGTGTCCACAGCGGGGGATGGCAGGAGCAGTTCTTC. This encodes CAWSVHSGGWQEQFF.

The CDR3 DNA sequence: TGTGCCACCGAGGTGTACCAAGAGACCCAGTACTTC. The encoded protein is CATEVYQETQYF. The chain links TRBV25-1 to TRBJ2-5; D call uncertain. The CDR3 loop spans 12 amino acids. CDR1 is MGHDK, CDR2 SYGVNS, per germline. The ends were cut back, 10 bases at V and 0 bases at J, with 9 bases in the middle.

The V and J genes are TRBV9 and TRBJ2-1, with TRBD2 matching 10 bases. The CDR3 contains 17 residues. V shed 2 bases and J 0 bases; nucleotides not matched to a gene: 5. CDR1 SGDLS and CDR2 YYNGEE come from the germline V gene. CDR3 bases: TGTGCCAGCAGCGTTCAAGCGGGGGGGAGCTCCTACAATGAGCAGTTCTTC. It codes for CASSVQAGGSSYNEQFF.

The J gene is TRBJ1-4, the V gene TRBV4-1; D may be TRBD1 (6 bases). Per germline, CDR1 MGHRA and CDR2 YSYEKL. The ends were cut back, 1 base at V and 3 bases at J, with 15 bases in the middle. The CDR3 contains 17 residues. As DNA, the CDR3 is TGCGCCAGCAGCCAAGCGGCCTCCGGGACATCTAATGAAAAACTGTTTTTT. Amino acid sequence: CASSQAASGTSNEKLFF.

The rearrangement joins TRBV27 to TRBJ2-7; TRBD2 agrees at 8 bases. The length of the CDR3 is 15 residues. In germline, CDR1 is MNHEY, CDR2 SMNVEV (reference sequence). The junction had 13 bases not matched to a gene; V was cut back by 5 bases and J by 7 bases. The CDR3 loop is CASSPGTSGHEEQYF. The CDR3 nucleotides read TGTGCCAGCAGTCCCGGGACTAGTGGCCACGAGGAGCAGTACTTC.

The chain links TRBV7-9 to TRBJ1-1; TRBD1 might be the D (5 bases). The germline gives CDR1 SEHNR, CDR2 FQNEAQ (reference sequence). V lost 4 bases to trimming and J lost 1 base, with 16 bases between them. The CDR3 totals 16 residues. The CDR3 DNA is TGTGCCAGCAGCTCGCTGAGATCGGGGGGGAACACTGAAGCTTTCTTT. This gives the protein CASSSLRSGGNTEAFF. Full variable domain (remainder filled in from reference TRBV7-9 and TRBJ1-1): DTGVSQNPRHKITKRGQNVTFRCDPISEHNRLYWYRQTLGQGPEFLTYFQNEAQLEKSRLLSDRFSAERPKGSFSTLEIQRTEQGDSAMYLCASSSLRSGGNTEAFFGQGTRLTVV.

The V gene is TRBV7-6, the J gene TRBJ2-3, with 8 nucleotides matching TRBD2. Germline lookup yields CDR1 SGHVS and CDR2 FNYEAQ. This CDR3 comprises 16 residues. V dropped 5 bases and J dropped 1; count of bases not matched to a gene: 8. CDR3 DNA: TGTGCCAGCAGCGTTTTACGGGGGGGAGGCACAGATACGCAGTATTTT. This translates into CASSVLRGGGTDTQYF.

The V call is TRBV5-4, the J call TRBJ1-3, with 7 bases identical to TRBD1. The junction had 2 bases not matched to a gene; V was cut back by 0 bases and J by 2 bases. The CDR3 sequence is 15 residues long. CDR1 SGHNT and CDR2 YYREEE come from the germline V gene (reference sequence). This CDR3 is CASSLGGGTGNTIYF. For the CDR3, the DNA is TGTGCCAGCAGCTTGGGAGGGGGCACTGGAAACACCATATATTTT. Combining the CDR3 with reference TRBV5-4 and TRBJ1-3 gives the whole variable domain ETGVTQSPTHLIKTRGQQVTLRCSSQSGHNTVSWYQQALGQGPQFIFQYYREEENGRGNFPPRFSGLQFPNYSSELNVNALELDDSALYLCASSLGGGTGNTIYFGEGSWLTVV.

The sample holds one count of this clone. CDR3 nucleotide sequence: TGTGCCAGTGGCGGACAAAACACAGATACGCAGTATTTT. This encodes CASGGQNTDTQYF. J is TRBJ2-3 and V is TRBV6-6, with TRBD1 as a possible D gene (5 bases). V gave up 9 bases and J gave up 2 bases, with 12 bases separating them. Germline CDR1 and CDR2: MNHNY and SVGAGI (reference sequence). This CDR3 contains 13 residues.

The rearrangement uses TRBV7-8 and TRBJ2-5, with 10 bases lining up with TRBD1. V was pared by 4 bases and J by 5 bases, with 10 bases of the junction left unmatched. This CDR3 comprises 16 residues. Germline V CDR1 and CDR2: SGHVS, FQNEAQ. The CDR3 DNA follows: TGTGCCAGCAGCTGGATCGTAGACAGGGGGCGGGAGACCCAGTACTTC. It codes for CASSWIVDRGRETQYF.

This chain links TRBV13 with TRBJ2-2; 7 bases line up with TRBD2. Germline CDR1 reads PRHDT; CDR2 reads FYEKMQ (reference sequence). After removal of 1 base from V and 1 base from J, the junction contained 9 bases not matched to a gene. This CDR3 region has 18 residues. The CDR3 DNA follows: TGTGCCAGCAGCTTAGTCCTAAATGAGCGGGGGAACACCGGGGAGCTGTTTTTT. Protein: CASSLVLNERGNTGELFF.